Listed below are T cell receptor beta chains from one sample, sequenced in a study of cytomegalovirus exposure and HLA in healthy donors. Assay used: immunoSEQ multiplex PCR; TCRdb lists only in-frame clones, some missing. The data contain around 170,000 clones, around 86% of them seen just once; the ten biggest clones take up about 5.7%. Sequencing was performed on PBMCs. The receptor set was obtained from a man aged 40-55 years in good health and CMV-seropositive. CDR3s include the opening cysteine and the closing phenylalanine or tryptophan. Fields, in order: V gene, clone size, D gene, J gene, CDR3 DNA, CDR3 protein. A D gene is named only where the DNA matches it firmly. Some rows mark clone size as missing; the rest say once, few, many or name a class of expanded clone.

v_gene: TRBV9; abundance: NA; d_gene: TRBD2; j_gene: TRBJ2-7; CDR3nt: TGTGCCAGCGGGGGACTAGAGGCCTACGAGCAGTACTTC; CDR3aa: CASGGLEAYEQYF
v_gene: TRBV7-3; abundance: NA; d_gene: TRBD2; j_gene: TRBJ2-5; CDR3nt: TGTGCCAGCAGCACGACTAGCGGGGGGGGTGAGACCCAGTACTTC; CDR3aa: CASSTTSGGGETQYF
v_gene: TRBV7-9; abundance: NA; d_gene: TRBD1; j_gene: TRBJ1-2; CDR3nt: TGTGCCAGCAGCTTAGAAGGGACAGGGGGCCATGGCTACACCTTC; CDR3aa: CASSLEGTGGHGYTF
v_gene: TRBV28; abundance: NA; d_gene: TRBD2; j_gene: TRBJ2-5; CDR3nt: TGTGCCAGCAGTTTAAGCGGGGGGGTCAAAGAGACCCAGTACTTC; CDR3aa: CASSLSGGVKETQYF
v_gene: TRBV7-4; abundance: NA; d_gene: NA; j_gene: TRBJ1-1; CDR3nt: TGTGCCAGCAGCTGGGGGGTAGGGCCCGAGAACACTGAAGCTTTCTTT; CDR3aa: CASSWGVGPENTEAFF
v_gene: TRBV5-1; abundance: NA; d_gene: NA; j_gene: TRBJ1-2; CDR3nt: TGCGCCAGCAGCTTTGGCGGCAACTATGGCTACACCTTC; CDR3aa: CASSFGGNYGYTF
v_gene: TRBV29-1; abundance: NA; d_gene: TRBD1; j_gene: TRBJ1-5; CDR3nt: TGCAGCGTTGGCGGACAGGGGGCGAATCAGCCCCAGCATTTT; CDR3aa: CSVGGQGANQPQHF
v_gene: TRBV25-1; abundance: NA; d_gene: NA; j_gene: TRBJ2-5; CDR3nt: TGTGCCAGCAGTGAGTGGGCCAGGGGAGTCGAGACCCAGTACTTC; CDR3aa: CASSEWARGVETQYF
v_gene: TRBV9; abundance: NA; d_gene: TRBD1; j_gene: TRBJ2-1; CDR3nt: TGTGCCAGCAGCGTAGTTGGACAGGGCGACTACAATGAGCAGTTCTTC; CDR3aa: CASSVVGQGDYNEQFF
v_gene: TRBV6-4; abundance: NA; d_gene: TRBD1; j_gene: TRBJ1-2; CDR3nt: TGTGCCAGCAAAGGGACAGGGGAGAAGAATGGCTACACCTTC; CDR3aa: CASKGTGEKNGYTF
v_gene: TRBV7-2; abundance: NA; d_gene: NA; j_gene: TRBJ1-4; CDR3nt: TGTGCCAGCAGCCGGTTTACAGGGACTAATGAAAAACTGTTTTTT; CDR3aa: CASSRFTGTNEKLFF
v_gene: TRBV11-2; abundance: NA; d_gene: TRBD2; j_gene: TRBJ2-2; CDR3nt: TGTGCCAGCAGCTCGTTAGCGGGCAGAAACACCGGGGAGCTGTTTTTT; CDR3aa: CASSSLAGRNTGELFF
v_gene: TRBV29-1; abundance: NA; d_gene: TRBD1; j_gene: TRBJ1-1; CDR3nt: TGCAGCGTGGGGACAGGCGGTACTGAAGCTTTCTTT; CDR3aa: CSVGTGGTEAFF
v_gene: TRBV19; abundance: NA; d_gene: TRBD2; j_gene: TRBJ2-3; CDR3nt: TGTGCCAGTAGTACCCGAGCGGGGGGGCCAGAAGATACGCAGTATTTT; CDR3aa: CASSTRAGGPEDTQYF
v_gene: TRBV7-6; abundance: NA; d_gene: NA; j_gene: TRBJ2-3; CDR3nt: TGTGCCAGCAGCTTAGAGACTAGCACAGATACGCAGTATTTT; CDR3aa: CASSLETSTDTQYF
v_gene: TRBV2; abundance: NA; d_gene: NA; j_gene: TRBJ1-1; CDR3nt: TGTGCCAGCAGTTCGGCAGGGAACACTGAAGCTTTCTTT; CDR3aa: CASSSAGNTEAFF
v_gene: TRBV5-6; abundance: NA; d_gene: TRBD1; j_gene: TRBJ1-4; CDR3nt: TGTGCCAGCAGATCTAGACAGGGAATGGGAGAAAAACTGTTTTTT; CDR3aa: CASRSRQGMGEKLFF
v_gene: TRBV7-9; abundance: NA; d_gene: NA; j_gene: TRBJ2-7; CDR3nt: TGTGCCAGCAGACCTAAGGGGGTGAATCACGAGCAGTACTTC; CDR3aa: CASRPKGVNHEQYF
v_gene: TRBV19; abundance: NA; d_gene: TRBD2; j_gene: TRBJ2-5; CDR3nt: TGTGCCAGTAGTGTTAGCGGGGGGCCGCAAGAGACCCAGTACTTC; CDR3aa: CASSVSGGPQETQYF
v_gene: TRBV11-2; abundance: NA; d_gene: NA; j_gene: TRBJ1-2; CDR3nt: TGTGCCAGCAGCCCGGGGACACCCTATGGCTACACCTTC; CDR3aa: CASSPGTPYGYTF
v_gene: TRBV29-1; abundance: NA; d_gene: NA; j_gene: TRBJ1-6; CDR3nt: TGCAGCGTTGGGAGCTCCTATAATTCACCCCTCCACTTT; CDR3aa: CSVGSSYNSPLHF
v_gene: TRBV30; abundance: NA; d_gene: TRBD1; j_gene: TRBJ1-5; CDR3nt: TGTGCCTGGAGTAGGTGGCAGGGGGCTTCGCCCCAGCATTTT; CDR3aa: CAWSRWQGASPQHF
v_gene: TRBV6-5; abundance: NA; d_gene: TRBD1; j_gene: TRBJ2-7; CDR3nt: TGTGCCAGCAGTTACCCCCCGGGACAGGGCCCCTACGAGCAGTACTTC; CDR3aa: CASSYPPGQGPYEQYF
v_gene: TRBV12-5; abundance: NA; d_gene: NA; j_gene: TRBJ1-2; CDR3nt: TGTGCTAGTGGTTTGGCGGACAGCCTCTATGGCTACACCTTC; CDR3aa: CASGLADSLYGYTF
v_gene: TRBV7-9; abundance: NA; d_gene: NA; j_gene: TRBJ2-5; CDR3nt: TGTGCCAGCAGCTCGCCCGGGACTCCTAAAGAGACCCAGTACTTC; CDR3aa: CASSSPGTPKETQYF
v_gene: TRBV9; abundance: NA; d_gene: TRBD1; j_gene: TRBJ1-2; CDR3nt: TGTGCCAGCAGCCCAGGACAGGGGGCATATGGCTACACCTTC; CDR3aa: CASSPGQGAYGYTF
v_gene: TRBV4-1; abundance: NA; d_gene: NA; j_gene: TRBJ2-7; CDR3nt: TGCGCCAGCAGCGTGGCGGGGACGTCGAGGGAGCAGTACTTC; CDR3aa: CASSVAGTSREQYF
v_gene: TRBV28; abundance: NA; d_gene: NA; j_gene: TRBJ2-3; CDR3nt: TGTGCCAGCAGTTTGGCTGAGGGAGGAGATACGCAGTATTTT; CDR3aa: CASSLAEGGDTQYF
v_gene: TRBV30; abundance: few; d_gene: NA; j_gene: TRBJ2-7; CDR3nt: TGTGCCTGGAGAGTAGCCAGGGGCCACGAGCAGTACTTC; CDR3aa: CAWRVARGHEQYF
v_gene: TRBV5-4; abundance: NA; d_gene: NA; j_gene: TRBJ2-3; CDR3nt: TGTGCCAGCAGCTTCGGTGCGGATTCCACAGATACGCAGTATTTT; CDR3aa: CASSFGADSTDTQYF
v_gene: TRBV6-6; abundance: NA; d_gene: NA; j_gene: TRBJ1-5; CDR3nt: TGTGCCAGCGGCCCGGGGAGTCAGCCCCAGCATTTT; CDR3aa: CASGPGSQPQHF
v_gene: TRBV30; abundance: NA; d_gene: NA; j_gene: TRBJ1-2; CDR3nt: TGTGCCTGCCCCCAACCCCGGGGTGGCTACACCTTC; CDR3aa: CACPQPRGGYTF
v_gene: TRBV29-1; abundance: NA; d_gene: NA; j_gene: TRBJ1-3; CDR3nt: TGCAGCGCCTGGACAAGAATCTCTGGAAACACCATATATTTT; CDR3aa: CSAWTRISGNTIYF
v_gene: TRBV5-4; abundance: NA; d_gene: NA; j_gene: TRBJ2-7; CDR3nt: TGTGCCAGCAGCCCGCGGGACGGGAACTACGAGCAGTACTTC; CDR3aa: CASSPRDGNYEQYF
v_gene: TRBV7-9; abundance: NA; d_gene: TRBD1; j_gene: TRBJ1-1; CDR3nt: TGTGCCAGCAGCTCAACAGGGGCGGACACTGAAGCTTTCTTT; CDR3aa: CASSSTGADTEAFF
v_gene: TRBV27; abundance: NA; d_gene: NA; j_gene: TRBJ2-1; CDR3nt: TGTGCCAGCAGGTTAGGGAGCAATGAGCAGTTCTTC; CDR3aa: CASRLGSNEQFF
v_gene: TRBV28; abundance: NA; d_gene: TRBD1; j_gene: TRBJ2-7; CDR3nt: TGTGCCAGCAGTTTCCCGGACAGGGGGCACGAGCAGTACTTC; CDR3aa: CASSFPDRGHEQYF
v_gene: TRBV6-6; abundance: few; d_gene: NA; j_gene: TRBJ2-6; CDR3nt: TGTGCCAGCAGTTACGGCACGGGGTCTGGGGCCAACGTCCTGACTTTC; CDR3aa: CASSYGTGSGANVLTF
v_gene: TRBV28; abundance: NA; d_gene: NA; j_gene: TRBJ2-7; CDR3nt: TGTGCCAGCAGTCCCTTGTTCTCCTACGAGCAGTACTTC; CDR3aa: CASSPLFSYEQYF
v_gene: TRBV28; abundance: NA; d_gene: NA; j_gene: TRBJ2-5; CDR3nt: TGTGCCAGCAGTTTATCCGGGTCCTATCCAGAGACCCAGTACTTC; CDR3aa: CASSLSGSYPETQYF
v_gene: TRBV29-1; abundance: NA; d_gene: TRBD1; j_gene: TRBJ2-2; CDR3nt: TGCAGCGTCGCTAGGGGGACAGGGCTATCCGGGGAGCTGTTTTTT; CDR3aa: CSVARGTGLSGELFF
v_gene: TRBV10-3; abundance: NA; d_gene: TRBD2; j_gene: TRBJ2-1; CDR3nt: TGTGCCATCAGTAGTACTAGCGGGGGGCGTAGCTCCTACAATGAGCAGTTCTTC; CDR3aa: CAISSTSGGRSSYNEQFF
v_gene: TRBV29-1; abundance: NA; d_gene: NA; j_gene: TRBJ2-5; CDR3nt: TGCAGCTCTTCTTTTGAGACCCAGTACTTC; CDR3aa: CSSSFETQYF
v_gene: TRBV30; abundance: NA; d_gene: TRBD1; j_gene: TRBJ2-7; CDR3nt: TGTGCCTGGAGTGTCCTGACAGGGGTATACGAGCAGTACTTC; CDR3aa: CAWSVLTGVYEQYF
v_gene: TRBV29-1; abundance: NA; d_gene: NA; j_gene: TRBJ2-2; CDR3nt: TGCAGCGTTGATTGGGGGGTTACCGGGGAGCTGTTTTTT; CDR3aa: CSVDWGVTGELFF
v_gene: TRBV21-1; abundance: NA; d_gene: NA; j_gene: TRBJ1-3; CDR3nt: TGTGCCACTTCCACTTTCGCAGGGGAATCAGGAAACACCATATATTTT; CDR3aa: CATSTFAGESGNTIYF
v_gene: TRBV13; abundance: NA; d_gene: NA; j_gene: TRBJ2-5; CDR3nt: TGTGCCAGCAGCCCCGAGCCCCGGGGGGCGTACCAAGAGACCCAGTACTTC; CDR3aa: CASSPEPRGAYQETQYF
v_gene: TRBV6-5; abundance: NA; d_gene: TRBD2; j_gene: TRBJ2-7; CDR3nt: TGTGCCAGCGGGGGGGACCTCTACGAGCAGTACTTC; CDR3aa: CASGGDLYEQYF
v_gene: TRBV5-1; abundance: NA; d_gene: TRBD2; j_gene: TRBJ2-1; CDR3nt: TGCGCCAGCAGCTTCGTAGCGGGGGTTGGAGAGCAGTTCTTC; CDR3aa: CASSFVAGVGEQFF
v_gene: TRBV7-2; abundance: NA; d_gene: NA; j_gene: TRBJ1-3; CDR3nt: TGTGCCAGCAGCTCCCACAGGGAGCGTTCTGGAAACACCATATATTTT; CDR3aa: CASSSHRERSGNTIYF
v_gene: TRBV18; abundance: NA; d_gene: TRBD1; j_gene: TRBJ2-3; CDR3nt: TGTGCCAGCTCACCAAGATCGGGACAGGGCACAGATACGCAGTATTTT; CDR3aa: CASSPRSGQGTDTQYF
v_gene: TRBV2; abundance: few; d_gene: TRBD2; j_gene: TRBJ2-1; CDR3nt: TGTGCCGGAAGCGGGGGGGAGGAGGAGCAGTTCTTC; CDR3aa: CAGSGGEEEQFF